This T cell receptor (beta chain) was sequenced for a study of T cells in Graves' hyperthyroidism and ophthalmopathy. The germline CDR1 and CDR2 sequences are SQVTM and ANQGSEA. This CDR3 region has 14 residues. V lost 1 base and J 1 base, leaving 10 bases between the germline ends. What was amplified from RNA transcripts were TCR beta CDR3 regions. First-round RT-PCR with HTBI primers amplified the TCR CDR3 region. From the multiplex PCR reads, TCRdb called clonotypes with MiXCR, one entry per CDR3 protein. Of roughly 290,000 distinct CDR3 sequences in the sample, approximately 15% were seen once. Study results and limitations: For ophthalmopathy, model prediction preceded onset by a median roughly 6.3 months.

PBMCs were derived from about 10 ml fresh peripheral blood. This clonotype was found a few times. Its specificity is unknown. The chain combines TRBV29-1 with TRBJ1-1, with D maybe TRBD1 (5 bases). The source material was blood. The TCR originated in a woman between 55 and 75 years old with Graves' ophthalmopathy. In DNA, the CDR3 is TGCAGCGTTGAAGCCGGGGGACCGAACACTGAAGCTTTCTTT. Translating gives CSVEAGGPNTEAFF.